The 18 T cell receptor beta chains in this list originate from one sample, sequenced in a study of blood T cell repertoires in COVID-19. Here immunoSEQ multiplex PCR was the method, and the copy in TCRdb shows in-frame clones only, minus some. The profile covers approximately 260,000 clones, with around 84% appearing a single time and approximately 6.6% taken by the ten largest. The sample taken for sequencing was PBMCs or T cells enriched from blood (not recorded which). These receptors came from a woman between 45 and 60 years old who had been exposed to COVID-19.

The chain carries TRBV18 and TRBJ1-2; 8 nucleotides match TRBD1. The V gene end was trimmed by 3 bases and the J gene end by 5 bases; junction bases not matched to a gene: 8. The germline gives CDR1 KGHSH, CDR2 LQKENI. This CDR3 spans 15 amino acids. CDR3 DNA: TGTGCCAGCTCACCCGCGTCGACAGGGGAGTATGGCTACACCTTC. The encoded protein is CASSPASTGEYGYTF.

This chain links TRBV18 with TRBJ1-3, with TRBD1 identical over 7 bases. With 6 bases clipped from V and 4 bases from J, the junction kept 6 bases outside the gene matches. There are 14 residues in the CDR3. CDR1 KGHSH and CDR2 LQKENI come from the germline V gene. The CDR3 is CASSSDRDGNTIYF. CDR3 coding DNA: TGTGCCAGCTCCTCCGACAGGGACGGAAACACCATATATTTT.

This clone was detected a few times. The chain couples TRBV5-3 to TRBJ1-2, with D uncertain. TRBV5-3 is marked as an open reading frame, function uncertain. The CDR3 has 12 amino acids. V was shortened by 0 bases and J by 6 bases, with 6 bases between the two germline ends. CDR3 in DNA: TGTGCCAGAAGCTTGGCGTCGGATGGCTACACCTTC. It yields the protein CARSLASDGYTF.

This clone has just one count. The chain combines TRBV9 with TRBJ2-1; TRBD2 agrees at 10 bases. The CDR3 covers 14 residues. Germline assignment: CDR1 SGDLS and CDR2 YYNGEE. V lost 6 bases to trimming and J lost 6 bases; unmatched junction nucleotides: 6. The CDR3 nucleotides read TGTGCCAGCACTCTAGCGGGGGACCCCAATGAGCAGTTCTTC. As protein: CASTLAGDPNEQFF.

This clone is a singleton in its sample. In DNA, the CDR3 is TGTGCCAGCAGCTTGCCGGGACTAGAGACCCAGTACTTC. Translated: CASSLPGLETQYF. The rearrangement links TRBV5-4 to TRBJ2-5, with D tentatively TRBD2 (6 bases). This CDR3 contains 13 residues. The V gene lost 1 base and the J gene lost 4 bases, with 8 bases spanning the gap. CDR1 and CDR2 (germline): SGHNT, YYREEE (reference sequence). The complete variable domain, with remaining parts taken from reference TRBV5-4 and TRBJ2-5, reads ETGVTQSPTHLIKTRGQQVTLRCSSQSGHNTVSWYQQALGQGPQFIFQYYREEENGRGNFPPRFSGLQFPNYSSELNVNALELDDSALYLCASSLPGLETQYFGPGTRLLVL.

J is TRBJ2-7 and V is TRBV15; 7 positions agree with TRBD1. The J segment lost 5 bases and the V segment lost 0 bases, leaving 10 bases of the junction unmatched. The germline V gene encodes CDR1 LNHNV and CDR2 YYDKDF (reference sequence). This CDR3 comprises 16 residues. As DNA, the CDR3 is TGTGCCACCAGCAGAGATAGGGGACAGCCAGACGACGAGCAGTACTTC. It encodes CATSRDRGQPDDEQYF.

The rearrangement uses TRBV27 and TRBJ2-7, with 16 bases that match TRBD2. CDR1 and CDR2 from the germline V gene are MNHEY and SMNVEV (reference sequence). J gave up 5 bases and V 7 bases, and 5 bases lay outside the gene matches. This CDR3 is built from 15 residues. The DNA for the CDR3 is TGTGCCAGCAAAAAGGGACTAGCGGGGGGGCACGAGCAGTACTTC. This encodes CASKKGLAGGHEQYF.

This rearrangement joins TRBV5-1 to TRBJ1-1, with 10 bases identical to TRBD1. V trimming: 2 bases; J trimming: 6 bases; junction bases outside the gene matches: 4. The CDR3 loop spans 14 amino acids. Germline V gene data show CDR1 as SGHRS and CDR2 as YFSETQ. CDR3 DNA sequence: TGCGCCAGCAGCTTACCGGGACAGGGGTCTGAAGCTTTCTTT. It is translated as CASSLPGQGSEAFF. Full variable domain (remainder filled in from reference TRBV5-1 and TRBJ1-1): KAGVTQTPRYLIKTRGQQVTLSCSPISGHRSVSWYQQTPGQGLQFLFEYFSETQRNKGNFPGRFSGRQFSNSRSEMNVSTLELGDSALYLCASSLPGQGSEAFFGQGTRLTVV.

Concerning this clone: Other DNA sequences in this specimen translate into the identical CDR3. The rearrangement links TRBV5-1 to TRBJ2-7, with D unresolved. Trimming took off 0 bases at V and 3 bases at J, with 7 bases between the two ends. The germline V gene has CDR1 SGHRS and CDR2 YFSETQ. The CDR3 has 13 amino acids. The CDR3 nucleotides are TGCGCCAGCAGCTTGGTCGAGGACTACGAGCAGTACTTC. Protein: CASSLVEDYEQYF.

The genes are TRBV11-2 and TRBJ1-1; the D gene is possibly TRBD1 (6 bases). The V gene's germline CDR1 is SGHAT and CDR2 FQNNGV. This CDR3 has 13 residues. Trimming took 5 bases from V and 11 from J, leaving 18 bases between them. CDR3 region: CASSINQQGLAFF. CDR3 bases: TGTGCCAGCAGCATTAACCAACAGGGTTTGGCTTTCTTT.

Only a few counts were recorded for this clone. The chain combines TRBV5-6 with TRBJ1-1, with 10 bases that match TRBD1. The V gene end was trimmed by 1 base and the J gene end by 2 bases; junction bases not matched to a gene: 8. The CDR3 covers 17 residues. Germline V gene sequence: CDR1 SGHDT, CDR2 YYEEEE. In DNA, the CDR3 is TGTGCCAGCAGCTTGTTAAAGGACAGGGGGTTAAACACTGAAGCTTTCTTT. The encoded protein is CASSLLKDRGLNTEAFF.

The chain uses TRBV25-1 and TRBJ1-6; 7 bases agree with TRBD1. The CDR3 is 15 residues long. The germline V gene encodes CDR1 MGHDK and CDR2 SYGVNS. The V segment lost 1 base and the J segment 8 bases; nucleotides outside the gene matches: 5. The CDR3 region has the DNA TGTGCCAGCAGTGAATGGACAGGTCGGGATTCACCCCTCCACTTT. This translates into CASSEWTGRDSPLHF.

The J gene is TRBJ1-1, the V gene TRBV5-1; tentatively, D is TRBD1 (5 bases). Trimming took 4 bases from V and 4 from J, leaving 14 bases between them. The CDR3 has 14 residues. Germline CDR1 is SGHRS and CDR2 is YFSETQ. CDR3 DNA sequence: TGCGCCAGCAGCAGTCAGGGATTGGCCACTGAAGCTTTCTTT. Its translation: CASSSQGLATEAFF.

The chain links TRBV9 to TRBJ2-1; the D is unclear. The V gene lost 3 bases and the J gene lost 0 bases, with 10 bases spanning the gap. Germline values: CDR1 SGDLS, CDR2 YYNGEE. CDR3 length: 15 amino acids. DNA of the CDR3: TGTGCCAGCAGCGAAATGCCTAGCTCCTACAATGAGCAGTTCTTC. Protein: CASSEMPSSYNEQFF.

This chain uses TRBV28 with TRBJ2-3, with 7 bases fitting TRBD1. Germline lookup yields CDR1 MDHEN and CDR2 SYDVKM. The CDR3 consists of 13 residues. With 8 bases clipped from V and 2 bases from J, the junction kept 4 bases outside the gene matches. DNA for the CDR3: TGTGCCAGCGAGGGGGCCGACACAGATACGCAGTATTTT. As protein: CASEGADTDTQYF. The whole variable domain, remainder taken from reference TRBV28 and TRBJ2-3, is DVKVTQSSRYLVKRTGEKVFLECVQDMDHENMFWYRQDPGLGLRLIYFSYDVKMKEKGDIPEGYSVSREKKERFSLILESASTNQTSMYLCASEGADTDTQYFGPGTRLTVL.

The chain combines TRBV11-2 with TRBJ2-1, with 7 bases fitting TRBD2. CDR3 length: 15 residues. Looked up from germline, CDR1 is SGHAT and CDR2 is FQNNGV. The trim removed 6 bases at V and 0 bases at J, leaving 5 bases unmatched. The CDR3: CASSLGGTSYNEQFF. In DNA, the CDR3 is TGTGCCAGCAGTTTGGGGGGGACCTCCTACAATGAGCAGTTCTTC.

The gene calls are TRBV19 and TRBJ2-3, with 10 bases identical to TRBD1. In germline, CDR1 is LNHDA, CDR2 SQIVND (reference sequence). The V gene end was trimmed by 4 bases and the J gene end by 2 bases; junction bases not matched to a gene: 6. This CDR3 spans 16 amino acids. CDR3 coding DNA: TGTGCCAGTAGTACTGACAGGGGGCCTTTCACAGATACGCAGTATTTT. It codes for CASSTDRGPFTDTQYF.

This chain connects TRBV15 to TRBJ2-5; no reliable D call. Germline CDR1 reads LNHNV; CDR2 reads YYDKDF (reference sequence). V dropped 6 bases and J dropped 1 base, with 9 bases sitting between them. The CDR3 spans 13 residues. CDR3 coding DNA: TGTGCCACCAGAAGATCCGGCCAAGAGACCCAGTACTTC. Protein product: CATRRSGQETQYF.